A selection of T cell receptor beta chains follows, all from one sample in a study of monozygotic twins with cystic fibrosis. Method: immunoSEQ multiplex PCR; TCRdb's copy keeps in-frame clones and lacks some. The sample has tens of thousands of clones, approximately 80% seen once. Sequencing input: blood. The receptors stem from a girl aged 2-10 years with cystic fibrosis. Both conserved end residues are part of each CDR3. The order of the fields is CDR3 protein, V gene.

cdr3_aa: CASSRTGGRGTEAFF
v_call: TRBV25-1

cdr3_aa: CASSQRGGTGEETQYF
v_call: TRBV7-9

cdr3_aa: CASSHRVEGTEAFF
v_call: TRBV6-5

cdr3_aa: CASRGSGGVRETQYF
v_call: TRBV7-9

cdr3_aa: CATSRGDGELFF
v_call: TRBV15

cdr3_aa: CSVSSGGNEQFF
v_call: TRBV29-1

cdr3_aa: CASSSHRVLFNSPLHF
v_call: TRBV11-2

cdr3_aa: CASSVAEREGPYNEQFF
v_call: TRBV9

cdr3_aa: CASSATSFKADTQYF
v_call: TRBV5-4

cdr3_aa: CSAHSIETQYF
v_call: TRBV20-1

cdr3_aa: CASSMGVSTEAFF
v_call: TRBV19

cdr3_aa: CASSQLTSLDEQFF
v_call: TRBV14

cdr3_aa: CASSLSTAFSNSPLHF
v_call: TRBV27

cdr3_aa: CASSERGGNIYEQYF
v_call: TRBV6-1

cdr3_aa: CASSELGSGGHEQFF
v_call: TRBV25-1

cdr3_aa: CASMTAGTYEQYF
v_call: TRBV6-5

cdr3_aa: CASRIGQTGNTIYF
v_call: TRBV5-1

cdr3_aa: CASSDGDGTFEAFF
v_call: TRBV6-1

cdr3_aa: CASSIYSGTSKNEQFF
v_call: TRBV7-9

cdr3_aa: CASSLRDSETNYGYTF
v_call: TRBV18

cdr3_aa: CASSSWGQGGSGYTF
v_call: TRBV27

cdr3_aa: CAWSGPGQVPYNEQFF
v_call: TRBV30